This TCR beta chain is from a study of identical twins. The study, taken as a whole, reports: For out-of-frame alpha sequences shared by twins, low generation probability was in excess. Zero-insertion analyses were open to partial confounding by invariant MAIT and iNKT cells.

In TCRdb, the 5' RACE reads were re-called with MiXCR into one record per CDR3 protein. The repertoire has approximately 1.8 million distinct CDR3 sequences, 32% of them found once; the top ten carry around 0.25%. After removal of 8 bases from V and 4 bases from J, the junction contained 8 bases not matched to a gene. The CDR3 consists of 14 residues. CDR1 is LNHDA and CDR2 is SQIVND in the germline V gene (reference sequence). Regarding this clonotype: The antigen is undetermined.

Sequenced: cord blood. The rearrangement joins TRBV19 to TRBJ1-1, with TRBD1 matching 9 bases. The receptor comes from a newborn girl in good health. CDR3: CASQDTGGVTEAFF. Here the CDR3 DNA reads TGTGCCAGTCAGGACACAGGGGGCGTCACTGAAGCTTTCTTT.